Following are 25 T cell receptor beta chains from one sample sequenced in a study of blood T cells in healthy people across ages. A second roughly 6 to 12 cycle PCR used barcoded and J-beta primers. TCRdb processed the 5' RACE reads anew with MiXCR; each CDR3 protein has one entry. The table has fewer than 1 million distinct CDR3 sequences, around 42% seen once; the top ten hold about a fifth. The material sequenced was blood. These receptors were taken from a man between 60 and 70 years old in good health.

The gene calls are TRBV3-1 and TRBJ2-5, with 8 nucleotides matching TRBD2. Germline assignment: CDR1 LGHDT and CDR2 YNNKEL (reference sequence). This CDR3 comprises 18 residues. The trim removed 4 bases at V and 0 bases at J, leaving 13 bases unmatched. The CDR3 coding sequence is TGTGCCAGCAGCCCGAAGCTGGTACTAGCGGCGTACCAAGAGACCCAGTACTTC. Amino acids: CASSPKLVLAAYQETQYF.

The chain links TRBV30 to TRBJ2-5; D unclear. Germline V lookup: CDR1 GTSNPN, CDR2 SVGIG (reference sequence). The CDR3 runs 13 residues. V gave up 2 bases and J gave up 5 bases, with 12 bases separating them. The CDR3: CAWSKFVAETQYF. In DNA, the CDR3 is TGTGCCTGGAGTAAATTTGTTGCCGAGACCCAGTACTTC.

This clonotype has ten or more counts. The rearrangement links TRBV24-1 to TRBJ2-6; D is uncertain. Between the trimmed V and J ends, which lost 10 bases and 1 base, there was a span of 13 bases. There are 15 residues in the CDR3. The germline gives CDR1 KGHDR, CDR2 SFDVKD. The CDR3 loop reads CATQGFKSGANVLTF. Written as DNA, the CDR3 is TGTGCCACACAAGGATTCAAATCTGGGGCCAACGTCCTGACTTTC.

The rearrangement links TRBV12-3 or TRBV12-4 to TRBJ2-5; maybe TRBD1 (6 bases). Between the trimmed V and J ends, which lost 5 bases and 4 bases, there was a span of 11 bases. The CDR3 runs to 13 residues. The CDR3 DNA reads TGTGCCAGCAGTGGGATAGGGGGAGAGACCCAGTACTTC. Residues: CASSGIGGETQYF.

V is TRBV28 and J is TRBJ2-5, with TRBD2 matching over 15 bases. The CDR3 is made up of 17 amino acids. Germline V CDR1 and CDR2: MDHEN, SYDVKM. J lost 0 bases, V lost 5 bases, and 4 bases had no gene match. CDR3 sequence: CASSLGLAGGHQETQYF. CDR3 DNA: TGTGCCAGCAGTCTTGGACTAGCGGGGGGGCACCAAGAGACCCAGTACTTC.

This chain uses TRBV10-3 with TRBJ1-2, with D possibly being TRBD1 (6 bases). CDR3 length: 14 residues. Germline V gene lookup returns CDR1 ENHRY and CDR2 SYGVKD. V was clipped by 7 bases and J by 5 bases, with 17 bases between them. Written as DNA, the CDR3 is TGTGCCATCACCGACAGGACTGGCCTATATGGCTACACCTTC. Encoded protein: CAITDRTGLYGYTF.

The chain carries TRBV20-1 and TRBJ2-5, with 7 positions matching TRBD2. V shed 5 bases, J shed 7 bases, and the junction held 13 bases outside the gene matches. The length of the CDR3 is 14 residues. CDR1 and CDR2 from the germline V gene are DFQATT and SNEGSKA (reference sequence). The CDR3 sequence is CSARGEGRLGTQYF. DNA for the CDR3: TGCAGTGCTCGGGGGGAGGGGCGCCTCGGGACCCAGTACTTC.

The chain employs TRBV2 and TRBJ1-4; the D is unclear. Trimming removed 7 bases at V and 3 bases at J, with 18 bases between. This CDR3 has 16 residues. The germline CDR1 and CDR2 sequences are SNHLY and FYNNEI. The CDR3 DNA sequence: TGTGCCAGCAAAGCCCCCATCGCGCAGGCTAATGAAAAACTGTTTTTT. This gives the protein CASKAPIAQANEKLFF.

The V call is TRBV20-1, the J call TRBJ2-7; a possible D gene is TRBD1 (6 bases). Germline V lookup: CDR1 DFQATT, CDR2 SNEGSKA (reference sequence). The CDR3 is 13 residues long. Trimming shortened V by 5 bases and J by 6 bases, and 17 bases separated the two germline ends. The chain's CDR3 is CSARPPTGLEQYF. CDR3 in DNA: TGCAGTGCTCGCCCACCAACAGGGCTCGAGCAGTACTTC.

V gene TRBV9 combines with J gene TRBJ1-4, with D perhaps matching TRBD1 (6 bases). Germline values: CDR1 SGDLS, CDR2 YYNGEE. V lost 5 bases, J lost 8 bases, and 19 bases lay in between. The CDR3 is 15 residues long. For the CDR3, the DNA is TGTGCCAGCAGTGAAAAACAGGGCGTAGACGAAAAACTGTTTTTT. The encoded protein is CASSEKQGVDEKLFF. Filled out from reference TRBV9 and TRBJ1-4, the complete variable domain reads DSGVTQTPKHLITATGQRVTLRCSPRSGDLSVYWYQQSLDQGLQFLIQYYNGEERAKGNILERFSAQQFPDLHSELNLSSLELGDSALYFCASSEKQGVDEKLFFGSGTQLSVL.

CDR3 in DNA: TGCGCCAGCAGCCCGCACCTCGGCTCGGGCGAGCAGTACTTC. Amino acids: CASSPHLGSGEQYF. The chain employs TRBV4-3 and TRBJ2-7; D is uncertain. Germline loops: CDR1 LGHNA, CDR2 YSLEER. This CDR3 has 14 amino acids. The V end was cut by 4 bases, the J end by 6 bases, with 16 bases between.

V usage is TRBV27 and J usage is TRBJ2-7, with 11 bases that match TRBD2. The CDR3 runs 18 residues. V was pared by 2 bases and J by 2 bases, with 11 bases of the junction left unmatched. From germline, CDR1 is MNHEY and CDR2 SMNVEV (reference sequence). The CDR3 sequence is CASSLTPGVLAGAYEQYF. CDR3 nucleotide sequence: TGTGCCAGCAGTTTAACTCCCGGAGTACTAGCGGGGGCCTACGAGCAGTACTTC.

This clonotype was detected only a few times. The chain combines TRBV7-2 with TRBJ2-1; D possibly matches TRBD1 or TRBD2 (5 bases each). The germline V gene has CDR1 SGHTA and CDR2 FQGNSA. The CDR3 runs 15 residues. Trimming took 1 base from V and 6 from J, leaving 13 bases between them. The CDR3 protein is CASSLVSGTLNEQFF. For the CDR3, the DNA is TGTGCCAGCAGCTTAGTGTCAGGGACCCTCAATGAGCAGTTCTTC.

V usage is TRBV25-1 and J usage is TRBJ1-2; a possible D gene is TRBD1 (5 bases). The V gene's germline CDR1 is MGHDK and CDR2 SYGVNS. V lost 4 bases and J lost 7, with 16 bases in between. CDR3 size: 14 residues. CDR3 loop: CASSGPGTAFGYTF. Written as DNA, the CDR3 is TGTGCCAGCAGTGGACCCGGGACGGCCTTTGGCTACACCTTC.

J is TRBJ2-1 and V is TRBV11-2, with 7 positions matching TRBD1. The CDR3 length is 11 residues. V shed 6 bases, J shed 14 bases, and the junction held 7 bases outside the gene matches. Per the germline V gene, CDR1 is SGHAT and CDR2 is FQNNGV. In DNA form, the CDR3 reads TGTGCCAGCAGAACCGGGACAGTAGAGTTCTTC. This codes for CASRTGTVEFF.

The chain has TRBV6-2 or TRBV6-3 and TRBJ2-7, with 10 bases identical to TRBD2. V dropped 2 bases and J dropped 7; count of bases not matched to a gene: 8. Germline loops: CDR1 MNHEY, CDR2 SVGEGT. The CDR3 extends over 15 amino acids. CDR3 amino acids: CASSYRTSGSAEQYF. Here the CDR3 DNA reads TGTGCCAGCAGTTACCGGACTAGCGGCAGTGCTGAGCAGTACTTC.

The chain recombines TRBV6-2 or TRBV6-3 with TRBJ2-7, with D hard to call. The CDR3 runs to 13 residues. Germline-derived CDR1 and CDR2 are MNHEY and SVGEGT. V gave up 2 bases and J gave up 4 bases, with 9 bases separating them. As DNA, the CDR3 is TGTGCCAGCAGTTACCGGGCAGAATACGAGCAGTACTTC. Amino acids: CASSYRAEYEQYF.

This clonotype was picked up a small number of times. The V call is TRBV12-3 or TRBV12-4, the J call TRBJ1-2; 10 nucleotides align to TRBD1. Trimming took 7 bases from V and 10 from J; bases not matched to a gene: 9. The CDR3 contains 13 residues. Written as DNA, the CDR3 is TGTGCCAGCACCCAACCGGGACAGGGGTCCTACACCTTC. It codes for CASTQPGQGSYTF.

This chain joins TRBV7-2 and TRBJ1-2, with TRBD1 matching 10 bases. CDR3 size: 15 residues. J was trimmed by 4 bases and V by 5 bases; bases with no gene match: 7. In germline, CDR1 is SGHTA, CDR2 FQGNSA. The CDR3 region has the DNA TGTGCCAGCAGCCTCGGGACAGGGGAAACCTATGGCTACACCTTC. Its translation: CASSLGTGETYGYTF.

This clonotype came up a few times. The chain recombines TRBV7-2 with TRBJ1-2; the D is unclear. The V end was cut by 1 base, the J end by 8 bases, with 17 bases between. The germline V gene has CDR1 SGHTA and CDR2 FQGNSA. The CDR3 loop spans 15 amino acids. The CDR3 is CASSLGPPRTAGYTF. DNA of the CDR3: TGTGCCAGCAGCTTAGGGCCACCCAGGACGGCGGGCTACACCTTC.

In this sample, this clonotype turned up many times. DNA of the CDR3: TGTGCCATCAGTGAGACCGGACTAGCGGAGATTTCCTACAATGAGCAGTTCTTC. Translating it yields CAISETGLAEISYNEQFF. V gene TRBV10-3 combines with J gene TRBJ2-1; TRBD2 aligns across 10 bases. Germline assignment: CDR1 ENHRY and CDR2 SYGVKD. Trimming took 2 bases from V and 1 from J; bases not matched to a gene: 8. The CDR3 covers 18 residues.

The V gene is TRBV12-3 or TRBV12-4, the J gene TRBJ2-7, with D perhaps assigned TRBD1 or TRBD2 (6 bases each). The DNA end lines up better with TRBJ2-4; the J call may be wrong. The CDR3 is made up of 16 amino acids. This CDR3 reads CASSSGGNAGEDIQYF. CDR3 DNA: TGTGCCAGCAGTTCTGGTGGGAATGCAGGGGAGGACATTCAGTACTTC.

This clonotype showed up just a few times. The chain's CDR3 is CASSIGRGTQGLTDTQYF. The CDR3 DNA sequence: TGCGCCAGCAGCATTGGGAGAGGGACTCAGGGCCTAACAGATACGCAGTATTTT. V and J are TRBV5-1 and TRBJ2-3; D perhaps matches TRBD2 (6 bases). Germline V gives CDR1 SGHRS, CDR2 YFSETQ. The V end was cut by 4 bases, the J end by 3 bases, with 24 bases between. This CDR3 spans 18 amino acids.

To note about this clonotype: A much larger clone differs by one base, so this may be a read error. The chain recombines TRBV6-1 with TRBJ2-5, with 7 bases lining up with TRBD2. Trimming at V came to 2 bases and at J to 12 bases, leaving 15 bases not matched to a gene. Germline CDR1 MNHNS, CDR2 SASEGT. The CDR3 has 15 residues. The CDR3 DNA sequence: TGTGCCAGCAGTGAACCGGGACTAAACCAACATTCGGAGTACTTC. The encoded protein is CASSEPGLNQHSEYF.

Regarding this clonotype: Possible read error: a much larger clone is one base away. The chain carries TRBV7-2 and TRBJ2-4; D is unclear. Near its end, the DNA agrees better with TRBJ2-7, so the J call may be wrong. From germline, CDR1 is SGHTA and CDR2 FQGNSA. This CDR3 contains 14 residues. In nucleotides, the CDR3 is TGTGCCAGCAGCTTAGAAAGGTGGGCCTACGAGCAGTACTTC. Protein: CASSLERWAYEQYF.